Here is one T cell receptor beta chain with its context. There are a few counts of this clone. The antigen it binds to is not known. No quality values exist for individual bases; no much larger clone is one base distant. Patients with a history of autoimmune disease or receiving systemic immunosuppression were excluded from the trial. Peripheral blood for TCR sequencing was drawn from every dose cohort at baseline, at cycle 4 day 1 and at cycle 7 day 1. Samples were obtained from an open-label, multicenter, first-in-human phase I dose-escalation trial of ivuxolimab. Adults with locally advanced or metastatic melanoma, renal cell carcinoma, hepatocellular carcinoma or head and neck squamous cell carcinoma were enrolled in the trial. CD4+ and CD8+ T cells were sorted separately from peripheral blood before TCR sequencing. The data are from a study of OX40 agonist ivuxolimab in advanced cancers. In terms of the full investigation: The costimulatory receptor OX40 (CD134) was targeted by ivuxolimab, a fully human IgG2 agonistic monoclonal antibody. Intravenous ivuxolimab was administered to patients every 2 weeks at six dose levels: 0.01, 0.1, 0.3, 1.5, 3 and 10 mg/kg. The paper describes the monotherapy dose-escalation part (N of about 55 patients) of the phase I trial of ivuxolimab. Peripheral TCRbeta sequencing was intended to test whether TCR sequence diversity was altered and clonal T-cell expansion was caused by ivuxolimab. Partial responses were achieved by three dose-escalation patients, of whom one had hepatocellular carcinoma and two had cutaneous melanoma. In the dose-escalation cohort, more than 80% of patients were male, and the mean age was around 60 years with a range of about 20 to 80. Of the 50 or so patients in dose escalation, 19 had hepatocellular carcinoma, around 15 had melanoma, 9 had renal cell carcinoma and 9 had head and neck cancer. Patients were allowed to have had prior anti-PD-1, anti-PD-L1 or anti-CTLA-4 therapy, and approximately 43% of the dose-escalation patients had previously received checkpoint inhibitors. Broader findings and caveats from the paper: Low levels of normalized T-cell clonal expansion were also seen in some patients who did not respond. On average, CD8+ T cells showed more expanded clones than CD4+ T cells after ivuxolimab. The antigen specificity of the peripheral T cells that underwent clonal expansion was not determined. In partial responders in the 0.1-3.0 mg/kg groups, normalized peripheral clonal expansion was found to be among the lowest, especially among CD8+ T cells. Clonal expansion of both CD4+ and CD8+ blood T cells was observed from baseline to week 6 at doses 0.1 to 3.0 mg/kg.

To sequence the TCRbeta CDR3 region, genomic DNA was isolated from the sorted cells. The immunoSEQ Assay was used for sequencing of TCRbeta CDR3 regions. TCRdb limited this immuneACCESS table to in-frame rearrangements with V and J called. A share of clones is missing; checked studies link under half to unresolved V genes, and the rest is unexplained. Across this sample there are 50,000 or so clones, with over 80% seen only once. The ten top clones hold 9.5% to 15% of the sample. The CDR3 runs 18 amino acids, cysteine and phenylalanine included. The CDR3 DNA has 54 bases and is translated from base 1.

The source material was CD4+ or CD8+ T cells sorted from blood, sampled in a trial of the OX40 agonist ivuxolimab. The sequence links TRBV21-1 to TRBJ2-7; TRBD2 is taken as the D call from the table, unchecked against the DNA. TRBV21-1 is assigned pseudogene status. The TCR sequence derives from an adult with an advanced solid tumor such as melanoma, head and neck, liver or kidney cancer. The CDR3 here reads CASSKGGTSGNCGYEQYF. The sequence in DNA is TGTGCCAGCAGCAAGGGCGGGACTAGCGGGAATTGTGGCTACGAGCAGTACTTC.